This T cell receptor beta chain is drawn from a study of PD-1 blockade in classical Hodgkin lymphoma. General study findings and limits: Exclusion was the outcome for patients who began nivolumab under 1 year after ASCT. Complete responders' baseline diversity resembled that of newly diagnosed patients. Relapsed/refractory patients reportedly had the lowest baseline TCR diversity, below newly diagnosed patients, who were below healthy donors. No one has yet defined what causes the repertoire differences, which may be disease activity or prior therapy.

V was shortened by 4 bases and J by 6 bases, with 15 bases between the two germline ends. Germline V gives CDR1 LNHDA, CDR2 SQIVND (reference sequence). The CDR3 sequence is 14 residues long. After autologous stem cell transplantation all patients relapsed, and prior brentuximab vedotin exposure differed between cohorts. In regard to this clone: The antigen remains unidentified.

The protocol was immunoSEQ multiplex PCR, while the TCRdb copy is restricted to in-frame clones and leaves out a portion. Of 90,000 or so clones listed, approximately 91% are singletons. This clonotype was obtained from a human donor with classical Hodgkin lymphoma. Sequenced material: peripheral blood mononuclear cells (PBMCs), taken before the second cycle of nivolumab. The chain links TRBV19 to TRBJ1-2, with D perhaps matching TRBD1 (5 bases). In DNA, the CDR3 is TGTGCCAGTAGTAACGGAGGGACCAGCAATGGCTACACCTTC. Amino acid sequence: CASSNGGTSNGYTF. The full variable domain, in which reference TRBV19 and TRBJ1-2 provide the parts outside the CDR3, is DGGITQSPKYLFRKEGQNVTLSCEQNLNHDAMYWYRQDPGQGLRLIYYSQIVNDFQKGDIAEGYSVSREKKESFPLTVTSAQKNPTAFYLCASSNGGTSNGYTFGSGTRLTVV.